These T cell receptor beta chains were read from a single sample in a study of cytomegalovirus exposure and HLA in healthy donors. Generated by immunoSEQ multiplex PCR, the TCRdb table keeps only in-frame clones and is missing some. The sample shows some 140,000 clones, over 60% of them seen only once. The sequenced sample consisted of PBMCs. The receptors come from a woman in her thirties or forties in good health and CMV-seronegative. CDR3s include the opening cysteine and the closing phenylalanine or tryptophan. The D gene is left open where the match is weak. Not all rows give a size; the values are once, few, many and, for expanded clones, a class.

d_call j_call v_call clone_size cdr3_nt cdr3_aa
- TRBJ1-6 TRBV28 - TGTGCCAGCAGTTTGGGAGGGAATTCACCCCTCCACTTT CASSLGGNSPLHF
- TRBJ2-7 TRBV5-4 - TGTGCCAGCAGCTTGGCTTGGGGCGGCTACGAGCAGTACTTC CASSLAWGGYEQYF
- TRBJ1-5 TRBV5-4 - TGTGCCAGCAGCTTGGATCCCTCCAGCAATCAGCCCCAGCATTTT CASSLDPSSNQPQHF
- TRBJ2-7 TRBV11-3 once TGTGCCAGCAGCTCCCCGACAGCCTACGAGCAGTACTTC CASSSPTAYEQYF
- TRBJ1-1 TRBV29-1 few TGCAGCGCCCTGACAGGACGAAATGAAGCTTTCTTT CSALTGRNEAFF
TRBD2 TRBJ2-5 TRBV28 - TGTGCCAGCAGTTTGCATCAGGGAGGGGTGGGGACCCAGTACTTC CASSLHQGGVGTQYF
- TRBJ1-1 TRBV11-3 - TGTGCCAGCATCCCGAGGGAGGGGCCCTGGAACACTGAAGCTTTCTTT CASIPREGPWNTEAFF
TRBD1 TRBJ1-2 TRBV6-5 - TGTGCCAGCAGCGGACAGGGGTTGAGAGGCTACACCTTC CASSGQGLRGYTF
- TRBJ1-4 TRBV13 - TGTGCCAGCAGCTCTACAGGGTTGGGGACTAATGAAAAACTGTTTTTT CASSSTGLGTNEKLFF
- TRBJ2-5 TRBV7-9 few TGTGCCAGCAGTAGCCCCTTGGCGTCCTCACCGGGAGAGACCCAGTACTTC CASSSPLASSPGETQYF
TRBD2 TRBJ2-3 TRBV6-1 - TGTGCCATCGTTAGCGGGAGCACAGATACGCAGTATTTT CAIVSGSTDTQYF